This is a list of T cell receptor beta chains from one sample in a study of blood T cell repertoires in COVID-19. This table comes from immunoSEQ multiplex PCR, and its TCRdb copy is limited to in-frame clones, with some not included. The sample includes around 500,000 clones, roughly 90% of them seen just once. The sample comprised PBMCs or T cells enriched from blood (not recorded which). Receptors were obtained from a woman in her 40s who had recovered from COVID-19. Each CDR3 is given with its conserved first and last residue. Fields, in order: V gene, CDR3 length, clone size, D gene, J gene, CDR3 DNA, CDR3 protein. The D gene is left open where the match is weak. Part of the rows lack a size; the others show once, few, many or a class for expanded clones.

V: TRBV5-5; length: 13; size: -; D: -; J: TRBJ2-1; DNA: TGTGCCAGCAGCTTGGAGGGGACTGGGAGGCAGTTCTTC; CDR3: CASSLEGTGRQFF
V: TRBV7-9; length: 16; size: -; D: TRBD1; J: TRBJ1-1; DNA: TGTGCCAGCAGCTTAGTCCAGGGGGCGGGGAACACTGAAGCTTTCTTT; CDR3: CASSLVQGAGNTEAFF
V: TRBV20-1; length: 11; size: -; D: TRBD1; J: TRBJ1-2; DNA: TGCAGTGCCCAGGGGGGCTATGGCTACACCTTC; CDR3: CSAQGGYGYTF
V: TRBV5-6; length: 16; size: once; D: TRBD2; J: TRBJ2-3; DNA: TGTGCCAGCAGCTCAGGACTAGGCGGGAGCACAGATACGCAGTATTTT; CDR3: CASSSGLGGSTDTQYF
V: TRBV30; length: 14; size: -; D: TRBD1; J: TRBJ2-3; DNA: TGTGCCTGGGCTTGGGACAGGGTCACAGATACGCAGTATTTT; CDR3: CAWAWDRVTDTQYF
V: TRBV6-5; length: 16; size: -; D: TRBD1; J: TRBJ2-6; DNA: TGTGCCAGCAGTTACTCGACAGGGGCTGGGGCCAACGTCCTGACTTTC; CDR3: CASSYSTGAGANVLTF
V: TRBV4-2; length: 17; size: -; D: TRBD1; J: TRBJ1-4; DNA: TGTGCCAGCAGCCGGGTCGGGGTAGGACAGGGGGATGAAAAACTGTTTTTT; CDR3: CASSRVGVGQGDEKLFF
V: TRBV6-5; length: 16; size: -; D: TRBD2; J: TRBJ2-1; DNA: TGTGCCAGCAGTTACCAGCTAGCGGGTGGAGTCAATGAGCAGTTCTTC; CDR3: CASSYQLAGGVNEQFF
V: TRBV19; length: 16; size: -; D: TRBD1; J: TRBJ1-4; DNA: TGTGCCAGTAGTAAGATCTTGGGACAGGGGAATGAAAAACTGTTTTTT; CDR3: CASSKILGQGNEKLFF
V: TRBV5-8; length: 18; size: -; D: -; J: TRBJ1-5; DNA: TGTGCCAGCAGCCCTCCGGGACACGGACGATGGGGCAATCAGCCCCAGCATTTT; CDR3: CASSPPGHGRWGNQPQHF
V: TRBV28; length: 12; size: once; D: -; J: TRBJ1-1; DNA: TGTGCCAGCAGACTATCGAACACTGAAGCTTTCTTT; CDR3: CASRLSNTEAFF
V: TRBV3-1/TRBV3-2; length: 14; size: -; D: -; J: TRBJ1-1; DNA: TGTGCCAGCAGCCAACCCGGGACTGATGCCTGGGCTTTCTTT; CDR3: CASSQPGTDAWAFF
V: TRBV18; length: 17; size: -; D: -; J: TRBJ1-4; DNA: TGTGCCAGCTCACCAAGACAAAGCGGAGTGACTAATGAAAAACTGTTTTTT; CDR3: CASSPRQSGVTNEKLFF
V: TRBV3-1/TRBV3-2; length: 13; size: few; D: -; J: TRBJ1-1; DNA: TGTGCCAGCAGCCAATATTCGAACACTGAAGCTTTCTTT; CDR3: CASSQYSNTEAFF
V: TRBV11-3; length: 15; size: -; D: -; J: TRBJ1-1; DNA: TGTGCCAGCAGCCCCGGGGGGGCAGGAGGGGCTGAAGCTTTCTTT; CDR3: CASSPGGAGGAEAFF
V: TRBV6-1; length: 14; size: -; D: -; J: TRBJ2-7; DNA: TGTGCCAGCAGTGAAGACTACTACTCCCACGAGCAGTACTTC; CDR3: CASSEDYYSHEQYF
V: TRBV5-4; length: 15; size: -; D: -; J: TRBJ1-2; DNA: TGTGCCAGCAGCGTAGGATCCACAGGCCCCTATGGCTACACCTTC; CDR3: CASSVGSTGPYGYTF
V: TRBV7-2; length: 14; size: -; D: TRBD2; J: TRBJ2-5; DNA: TGTGCCAGCAGCTTAAACGGGAGGAGGGAGACCCAGTACTTC; CDR3: CASSLNGRRETQYF
V: TRBV10-2; length: 12; size: -; D: -; J: TRBJ2-3; DNA: TGCGCCAGCAGGGAACCGGCTGGGCCGCAGTATTTT; CDR3: CASREPAGPQYF
V: TRBV10-3; length: 13; size: -; D: -; J: TRBJ1-2; DNA: TGTGCCATCAGTGAGTCAGCGGGGGTCGGCTACACCTTC; CDR3: CAISESAGVGYTF
V: TRBV7-8; length: 17; size: -; D: TRBD2; J: TRBJ2-5; DNA: TGTGCCAGCAGCTACAGACTAGCCAATCGACTCCAAGAGACCCAGTACTTC; CDR3: CASSYRLANRLQETQYF
V: TRBV19; length: 16; size: -; D: -; J: TRBJ1-1; DNA: TGTGCCAGTAGTTACGGAATATCCGGGAGGGACACTGAAGCTTTCTTT; CDR3: CASSYGISGRDTEAFF
V: TRBV28; length: 12; size: -; D: -; J: TRBJ1-2; DNA: TGTGCCAGCAGTTTATCTGTCTATGGCTACACCTTC; CDR3: CASSLSVYGYTF
V: TRBV7-9; length: 12; size: few; D: TRBD1; J: TRBJ2-5; DNA: TGTGCCAGCAGCCAGGGGGTTGAGACCCAGTACTTC; CDR3: CASSQGVETQYF
V: TRBV10-2; length: 14; size: -; D: TRBD1; J: TRBJ1-1; DNA: TGCGCCAGCAGTGAGTCGGTCCTTGGGACAGAGCGGTGGTTT; CDR3: CASSESVLGTERWF
V: TRBV20-1; length: 16; size: -; D: -; J: TRBJ2-1; DNA: TGCAGTGCTAGTTGGCCACCCGGGACACCCTACAATGAGCAGTTCTTC; CDR3: CSASWPPGTPYNEQFF
V: TRBV19; length: 15; size: -; D: TRBD1; J: TRBJ2-1; DNA: TGTGCCAGTAGTCCCGACAGGGGGGCGTACAATGAGCAGTTCTTC; CDR3: CASSPDRGAYNEQFF
V: TRBV30; length: 15; size: -; D: -; J: TRBJ1-3; DNA: TGTGCCTGGAGTGTATCAGGCCTCCCCGGAAACACCATATATTTT; CDR3: CAWSVSGLPGNTIYF
V: TRBV5-1; length: 14; size: -; D: TRBD1; J: TRBJ1-2; DNA: TGCGCCAGCAGCAAAGACAGGGATTACTATGGCTACACCTTC; CDR3: CASSKDRDYYGYTF
V: TRBV3-1/TRBV3-2; length: 12; size: once; D: -; J: TRBJ2-7; DNA: TGTGCCAGCAGCCAGTCCAGGAACGAGCAGTACTTC; CDR3: CASSQSRNEQYF
V: TRBV5-8; length: 13; size: -; D: -; J: TRBJ2-7; DNA: TGTGCCAGCAGCCAATACGGAGAATACGAGCAGTACTTC; CDR3: CASSQYGEYEQYF
V: TRBV11-2; length: 15; size: -; D: TRBD2; J: TRBJ2-2; DNA: TGTGCCAGCAGCCTAAGCGGGAAAATCACCGGGGAGCTGTTTTTT; CDR3: CASSLSGKITGELFF
V: TRBV19; length: 15; size: -; D: -; J: TRBJ1-4; DNA: TGTGCCAGTAGTATTAGCGCCCATCAGGGGGAAAAACTGTTTTTT; CDR3: CASSISAHQGEKLFF
V: TRBV6-5; length: 15; size: -; D: TRBD1; J: TRBJ2-1; DNA: TGTGCCAGCAGTTACGGGCAGGGGGCCTACAATGAGCAGTTCTTC; CDR3: CASSYGQGAYNEQFF
V: TRBV11-2; length: 15; size: few; D: TRBD1; J: TRBJ1-2; DNA: TGTGCCAGCAGCTTATCCGGGACAGTCTCTTTTGGCTACACCTTC; CDR3: CASSLSGTVSFGYTF
V: TRBV15; length: 17; size: -; D: -; J: TRBJ2-2; DNA: TGTGCCACCAGGACGCGTCTGGGGACAACGAACACCGGGGAGCTGTTTTTT; CDR3: CATRTRLGTTNTGELFF